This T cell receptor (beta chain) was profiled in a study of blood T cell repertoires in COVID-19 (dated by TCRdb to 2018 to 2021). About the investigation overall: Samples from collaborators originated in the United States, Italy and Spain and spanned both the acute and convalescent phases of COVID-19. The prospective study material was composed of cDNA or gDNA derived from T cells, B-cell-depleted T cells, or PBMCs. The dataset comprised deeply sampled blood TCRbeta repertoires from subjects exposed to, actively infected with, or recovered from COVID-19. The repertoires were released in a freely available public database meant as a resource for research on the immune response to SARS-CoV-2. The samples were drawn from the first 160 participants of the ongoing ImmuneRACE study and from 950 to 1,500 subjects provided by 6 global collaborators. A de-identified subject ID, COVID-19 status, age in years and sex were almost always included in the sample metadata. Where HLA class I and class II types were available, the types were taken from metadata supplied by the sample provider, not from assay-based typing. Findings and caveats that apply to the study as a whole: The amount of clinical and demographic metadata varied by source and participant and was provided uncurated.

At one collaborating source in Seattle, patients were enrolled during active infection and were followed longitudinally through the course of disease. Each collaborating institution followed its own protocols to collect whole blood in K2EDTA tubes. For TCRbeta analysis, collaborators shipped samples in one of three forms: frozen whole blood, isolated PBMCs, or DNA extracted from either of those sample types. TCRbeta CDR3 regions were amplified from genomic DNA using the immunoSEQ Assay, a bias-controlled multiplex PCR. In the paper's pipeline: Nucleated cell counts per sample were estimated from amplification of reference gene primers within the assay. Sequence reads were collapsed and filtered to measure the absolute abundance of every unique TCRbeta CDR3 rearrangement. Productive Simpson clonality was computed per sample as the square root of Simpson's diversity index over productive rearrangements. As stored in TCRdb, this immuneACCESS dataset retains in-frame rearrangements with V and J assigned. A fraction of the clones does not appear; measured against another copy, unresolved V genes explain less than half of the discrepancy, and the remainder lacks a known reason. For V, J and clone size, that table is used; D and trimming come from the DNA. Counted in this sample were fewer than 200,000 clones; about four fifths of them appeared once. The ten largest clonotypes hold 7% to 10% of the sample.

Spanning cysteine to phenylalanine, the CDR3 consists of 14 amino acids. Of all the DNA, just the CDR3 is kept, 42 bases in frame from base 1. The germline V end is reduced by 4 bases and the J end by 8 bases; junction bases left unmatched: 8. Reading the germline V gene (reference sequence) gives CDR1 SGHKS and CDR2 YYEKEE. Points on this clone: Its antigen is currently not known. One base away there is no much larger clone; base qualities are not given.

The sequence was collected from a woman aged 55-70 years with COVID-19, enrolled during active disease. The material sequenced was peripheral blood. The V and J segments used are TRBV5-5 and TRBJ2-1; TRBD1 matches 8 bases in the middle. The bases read TGTGCCAGCAGCCACGGACAGGGTAGGGATGAGCAGTTCTTC. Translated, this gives CASSHGQGRDEQFF.